The 29 T cell receptor beta chains listed next were all sequenced from one sample in a study of T cell repertoires in cytomegalovirus infection. For these TCRs, the target antigens are not known. TCRdb re-called the reads through MiXCR, storing one row per CDR3 protein. The sample yields roughly 990,000 distinct CDR3 sequences, roughly 30% seen once. Sequenced material: cultured CD8+ T cells from PBMCs, taken from culture after CMV antigen stimulation. The receptors come from a human donor in good health (CMV status not recorded). Some clones in this sample may be carry-over from other donors' samples.

This chain links TRBV20-1 with TRBJ1-1; 7 positions agree with TRBD1. The germline V gene encodes CDR1 DFQATT and CDR2 SNEGSKA (reference sequence). The CDR3 is 14 amino acids. The ends lost 3 bases at V and 7 bases at J; junction bases unmatched: 11. The CDR3 DNA follows: TGCAGTGCTAGCCGAGGACAGGTCTTCGGTGAAGCTTTCTTT. Translated: CSASRGQVFGEAFF.

This clonotype was seen ten or more times. The chain joins TRBV7-6 to TRBJ2-1, with TRBD2 matching 8 bases. Looked up from germline, CDR1 is SGHVS and CDR2 is FNYEAQ. V was clipped by 1 base and J by 10 bases; unmatched bases: 6. The CDR3 runs 14 residues. The CDR3 region is CASSLDGGGSEQFF. The CDR3 DNA sequence: TGTGCCAGCAGCTTAGACGGGGGGGGCTCAGAGCAGTTCTTC.

This clonotype was seen a handful of times. The rearrangement links TRBV7-9 to TRBJ2-3; 11 bases line up with TRBD2. The CDR3 covers 15 residues. Per the germline V gene, CDR1 is SEHNR and CDR2 is FQNEAQ (reference sequence). V lost 5 bases to trimming and J lost 5 bases; unmatched junction nucleotides: 6. The CDR3 protein is CASSISGGAEDTQYF. For the CDR3, the DNA is TGTGCCAGCAGCATTAGCGGGGGGGCCGAAGATACGCAGTATTTT.

In the case of this clonotype: Just one base apart from a much larger clone, this may be a read error. The V and J genes are TRBV4-3 and TRBJ1-2; D may be TRBD1 (5 bases). Germline CDR1 LGHNA, CDR2 YSLEER. This CDR3 comprises 15 residues. The CDR3 region has the DNA TGCGCCAACAGCACCAACAGGATGACTAACTATGGCTACACCTTC. Translation gives CANSTNRMTNYGYTF.

There are a few counts of this clonotype. The CDR3 sequence is CASSNRDTDTQYF. For the CDR3, the DNA is TGTGCCAGCAGCAACAGGGACACAGATACGCAGTATTTT. The chain joins TRBV11-3 to TRBJ2-3, with D possibly TRBD1 on 6 matching bases. Trimming pared 5 bases from V and 2 bases from J, leaving 8 bases between. From germline, CDR1 is SGHNT and CDR2 YENEEA. This CDR3 is built from 13 residues.

A few counts support this clonotype. The V gene is TRBV10-3, the J gene TRBJ2-3; the D is unclear. The germline CDR1 and CDR2 sequences are ENHRY and SYGVKD. The CDR3 loop spans 15 amino acids. Trimming took 3 bases from V and 1 from J, leaving 11 bases between them. DNA of the CDR3: TGTGCCATCAGTGACCTTTCGATAGGCACAGATACGCAGTATTTT. Its translation: CAISDLSIGTDTQYF.

There are a few counts of this clonotype. The chain carries TRBV7-9 and TRBJ1-6; TRBD1 matches at 7 bases. The CDR3 extends over 16 amino acids. Germline V gene sequence: CDR1 SEHNR, CDR2 FQNEAQ (reference sequence). J lost 3 bases, V lost 5 bases, and 7 bases had no gene match. The CDR3 DNA reads TGTGCCAGCAGCGTAATCGGACAGGTCTATAATTCACCCCTCCACTTT. Protein sequence: CASSVIGQVYNSPLHF.

The table lists this clonotype with many counts. The V gene is TRBV7-9, the J gene TRBJ1-2, with D perhaps matching TRBD1 (6 bases). This CDR3 has 13 residues. The V gene lost 4 bases and the J gene lost 14 bases, with 20 bases spanning the gap. Germline V gene data show CDR1 as SEHNR and CDR2 as FQNEAQ (reference sequence). In nucleotides, the CDR3 is TGTGCCAGCAGCTGGCTCGCCCAGAGGGGGTTAACCTTC. Protein product: CASSWLAQRGLTF.

CDR3 sequence (DNA): TGTGCCAGCAGCTCGCAGGGGTCCCCCCCGGAGACCCAGTACTTC. Translating it yields CASSSQGSPPETQYF. This chain joins TRBV7-3 and TRBJ2-5, with D perhaps matching TRBD1 (6 bases). The germline V and J ends were trimmed by 4 bases and 5 bases, with 17 bases remaining between them. Germline loops: CDR1 SGHTA, CDR2 FQGTGA. This CDR3 region has 15 residues.

This clonotype was seen a handful of times. The rearrangement links TRBV27 to TRBJ2-1, with D perhaps TRBD1 (5 bases). V was clipped by 4 bases and J by 10 bases, with 11 bases between them. The CDR3 is 12 residues long. Germline loops: CDR1 MNHEY, CDR2 SMNVEV (reference sequence). CDR3 sequence (DNA): TGTGCCAGCAGTTGGGGCGGCGTGGAGCAGTTCTTC. Translated: CASSWGGVEQFF.

The genes are TRBV7-6 and TRBJ1-2; D not resolved. CDR3 length: 14 residues. Trimming took 0 bases from V and 7 from J, leaving 12 bases between them. Germline CDR1 is SGHVS and CDR2 is FNYEAQ. This chain's CDR3 is CASSLALTAFGYTF. CDR3 sequence (DNA): TGTGCCAGCAGCTTAGCGCTGACCGCATTTGGCTACACCTTC.

The CDR3 loop is CAIMGGENEKLFF. The CDR3 DNA reads TGTGCCATCATGGGCGGGGAGAATGAAAAACTGTTTTTT. The V call is TRBV10-3, the J call TRBJ1-4; no firm D call. Trimming removed 7 bases at V and 5 bases at J, with 11 bases between. The CDR3 consists of 13 residues. Looked up from germline, CDR1 is ENHRY and CDR2 is SYGVKD.

This clonotype was counted a few times. The chain is built from TRBV7-6 and TRBJ2-5; 10 bases map to TRBD1. J was trimmed by 5 bases and V by 8 bases; bases with no gene match: 8. CDR3 length: 14 residues. Per the germline V gene, CDR1 is SGHVS and CDR2 is FNYEAQ. CDR3 DNA sequence: TGTGCCAGCGTTACGACAGGGGGCATGGAGACCCAGTACTTC. Protein sequence: CASVTTGGMETQYF.

The gene calls are TRBV7-8 and TRBJ1-2; no clear D gene. The germline V gene has CDR1 SGHVS and CDR2 FQNEAQ. With 5 bases removed from V and 1 base from J, the gap between germline ends came to 11 bases. The CDR3 is made up of 14 amino acids. For the CDR3, the DNA is TGTGCCAGCAGCCCGGACTTCTTTAACTATGGCTACACCTTC. Protein sequence: CASSPDFFNYGYTF.

This clonotype was counted ten times or more. The chain uses TRBV7-8 and TRBJ1-1, with TRBD1 identical over 12 bases. Germline V lookup: CDR1 SGHVS, CDR2 FQNEAQ. Unmatched junction bases numbered 13, after V lost 0 bases and J lost 5 bases. This CDR3 has 19 residues. The CDR3 spells CASSLAAPGQGAGWTEAFF. The CDR3 nucleotides are TGTGCCAGCAGCTTAGCCGCCCCGGGACAGGGGGCCGGGTGGACTGAAGCTTTCTTT.

This clonotype was recorded only once. The gene calls are TRBV27 and TRBJ2-1; D is perhaps TRBD1 or TRBD2 (5 bases each). Trimming left V 8 bases short and J 6 bases short, with 14 bases between. Looked up from germline, CDR1 is MNHEY and CDR2 is SMNVEV (reference sequence). The CDR3 loop spans 13 amino acids. Here the CDR3 reads CASQTGRLNEQFF. The CDR3 DNA sequence: TGTGCCAGCCAAACGGGACGGCTCAATGAGCAGTTCTTC.

The rearrangement joins TRBV29-1 to TRBJ2-3; the D gene is possibly TRBD2 (5 bases). Trimming removed 1 base from V and 2 bases from J, with 10 bases in between. The CDR3 is 14 amino acids. Germline V CDR1 and CDR2: SQVTM, ANQGSEA. In DNA form, the CDR3 reads TGCAGCGTTGAAGGCGGGTCCTCCACAGATACGCAGTATTTT. It specifies CSVEGGSSTDTQYF.

Ten or more counts support this clonotype. The chain is built from TRBV7-8 and TRBJ2-4; no firm D call. Trimming stripped 5 bases from V and 0 bases from J, with 8 bases between. Per germline, CDR1 SGHVS and CDR2 FQNEAQ. The CDR3 contains 14 residues. The CDR3 reads CASSPTGAKNIQYF. The CDR3 DNA reads as TGTGCCAGCAGCCCCACCGGAGCCAAAAACATTCAGTACTTC.

Comment on this clonotype: Mismatch with germline at one junction end may stem from a read error. The J gene is TRBJ2-2, the V gene TRBV7-9, with unresolved D. The CDR3 runs to 15 residues. Germline values: CDR1 SEHNR, CDR2 FQNEAQ (reference sequence). This CDR3 is CASSPPTLNAGELFF. The CDR3 DNA is TGTGCCAGCAGCCCCCCCACACTGAACGCCGGGGAGCTGTTTTTT.

This rearrangement joins TRBV6-5 to TRBJ2-1; D is undetermined. The length of the CDR3 is 12 residues. The V end lost 5 bases, the J end lost 7 bases, and 9 bases lay between the germline ends. Germline lookup yields CDR1 MNHEY and CDR2 SVGAGI. As DNA, the CDR3 is TGTGCCAGCAGTACGCGGTCGAATGAGCAGTTCTTC. It codes for CASSTRSNEQFF.

The chain has TRBV7-9 and TRBJ2-5; weak D call: TRBD2 (5 bases). Germline V gene sequence: CDR1 SEHNR, CDR2 FQNEAQ (reference sequence). Trimming removed 5 bases at V and 2 bases at J, with 12 bases between. There are 14 residues in the CDR3. The chain's CDR3 is CASSPRGVQETQYF. The CDR3 DNA reads as TGTGCCAGCAGCCCTCGGGGTGTACAAGAGACCCAGTACTTC. Drawing the rest from reference TRBV7-9 and TRBJ2-5, the complete variable domain is DTGVSQNPRHKITKRGQNVTFRCDPISEHNRLYWYRQTLGQGPEFLTYFQNEAQLEKSRLLSDRFSAERPKGSFSTLEIQRTEQGDSAMYLCASSPRGVQETQYFGPGTRLLVL.

The chain is built from TRBV7-2 and TRBJ1-2; D might be TRBD1 (6 bases). The V gene lost 5 bases and the J gene lost 8 bases, with 12 bases spanning the gap. This CDR3 region has 12 residues. The germline V gene has CDR1 SGHTA and CDR2 FQGNSA. The CDR3 sequence is CASSTGSRGYTF. The CDR3 DNA follows: TGTGCCAGCAGCACAGGGTCGAGGGGCTACACCTTC.

In the case of this clonotype: The junction departs from the called germline gene at one end, perhaps through a read error. This chain uses TRBV7-2 with TRBJ1-4, with a possible D match to TRBD1 (6 bases). The germline V gene has CDR1 SGHTA and CDR2 FQGNSA. The CDR3 totals 15 residues. CDR3: CASSLNGGAGEKPFF. The CDR3 DNA is TGTGCCAGCAGCTTAAACGGGGGGGCAGGCGAAAAACCGTTTTTT.

This clonotype was picked up a small number of times. The CDR3 reads CASSYSRPRDNEQYF. CDR3 DNA sequence: TGTGCCAGCAGTTACTCGAGGCCCCGGGACAACGAGCAGTACTTC. V and J are TRBV6-5 and TRBJ2-7; the D gene is possibly TRBD1 (6 bases). This CDR3 comprises 15 residues. The germline V and J ends were trimmed by 0 bases and 5 bases, with 14 bases remaining between them. Germline V lookup: CDR1 MNHEY, CDR2 SVGAGI.

The chain has TRBV5-6 and TRBJ2-2; 7 bases fit TRBD1. The trim removed 4 bases at V and 3 bases at J, leaving 12 bases unmatched. The V gene's germline CDR1 is SGHDT and CDR2 YYEEEE. This CDR3 contains 17 residues. The CDR3 reads CASSRPYRGWDTGELFF. The CDR3 nucleotides are TGTGCCAGCAGCCGACCTTACAGGGGATGGGACACCGGGGAGCTGTTTTTT.

V and J are TRBV20-1 and TRBJ2-1; 7 nucleotides line up with TRBD2. Trimming at V came to 0 bases and at J to 4 bases, leaving 6 bases not matched to a gene. Germline CDR1 and CDR2: DFQATT and SNEGSKA (reference sequence). The CDR3 consists of 15 residues. The CDR3 nucleotides read TGCAGTGCTAGAGATAGGGGACTACAATACAATGAGCAGTTCTTC. Its protein is CSARDRGLQYNEQFF.

Worth noting for this clonotype: Mismatch with germline at one junction end may stem from a read error. Here the CDR3 reads CTSRSEGLGGYTF. The CDR3 nucleotides read TGCACCAGCAGATCAGAGGGACTCGGTGGCTACACCTTC. The rearrangement links TRBV4-1 to TRBJ1-2, with D perhaps TRBD1 (5 bases). This CDR3 has 13 amino acids. Germline lookup yields CDR1 MGHRA and CDR2 YSYEKL.

V and J are TRBV4-1 and TRBJ2-5; a possible D gene is TRBD2 (6 bases). The CDR3 is 14 residues long. The germline CDR1 and CDR2 sequences are MGHRA and YSYEKL. The V and J ends lost 4 bases and 4 bases respectively, with 13 bases between them. Here the CDR3 DNA reads TGCGCCAGCAGCCCATTAGGGGAGGCAGAGACCCAGTACTTC. It encodes CASSPLGEAETQYF.

The table lists this clonotype with many counts. This chain joins TRBV5-6 and TRBJ1-2; D is perhaps TRBD1 (5 bases). The V gene's germline CDR1 is SGHDT and CDR2 YYEEEE. The V gene lost 3 bases and the J gene lost 1 base, with 16 bases spanning the gap. This CDR3 is 16 amino acids long. CDR3 in amino acids: CASSWEPGTLNYGYTF. The CDR3 DNA sequence: TGTGCCAGCAGCTGGGAGCCAGGGACGCTTAACTATGGCTACACCTTC.